A single T cell receptor (beta chain) is shown here with its context. Its antigen is as yet unknown. The germline V gene encodes CDR1 SGDLS and CDR2 YYNGEE. V lost 0 bases and J lost 2, with 17 bases in between. This CDR3 has 17 amino acids. The data were produced by immunoSEQ multiplex PCR, yet TCRdb's version contains in-frame clones alone and is incomplete. The table lists about 100,000 clones, more than 90% of them singletons, with 0.13% to 0.15% in the top ten. This entry is derived from a study of siplizumab effects on memory and regulatory T cells. Study-wide results and limits: In unstimulated cells, naive T cells appeared more diverse than memory T cells and seemed major alloresponse contributors. Left unconfirmed was the suppressive function of proliferating Tregs from siplizumab cultures. Roughly 75-97% of dividing CD4+ or CD8+ clones were without an attributable naive or memory phenotype. On average, under 70% of mappable alloreactive CD4+ clones were Treg-derived under siplizumab, against 25% to 30% in controls.

This rearrangement joins TRBV9 to TRBJ1-1; tentatively, D is TRBD1 (5 bases). The receptor was derived from a human donor in good health. Sequenced sample: CD4+ T cells sorted from blood. CDR3 sequence reads: CASSVGGPGWINTEAFF. CDR3 nucleotide sequence: TGTGCCAGCAGCGTAGGTGGGCCAGGGTGGATTAACACTGAAGCTTTCTTT.